This TCR beta chain was identified in a study of vaccination and CD4 T cells after COVID-19 (dated by TCRdb to between 2020 and 2023). Broadly, across the study: The convalescent cohort included six males and four females, with two Hispanic individuals, seven Caucasians, two Asians and one multiracial person. Two doses of either the Pfizer-BioNTech BNT162b2 vaccine (n=8) or the Moderna mRNA-1273 vaccine (n=2) were administered to participants. Post-COVID blood samples were collected from convalescent patients a median of about 92 days after diagnosis, with a range of roughly 30 to 170 days. Post-vaccine blood samples were obtained a median of about 72 days after the second vaccine dose, with a range of about 12 to 241 days. Overlapping spike peptide pools from SARS-CoV-2 and from the common cold coronaviruses HCoV-NL63, HCoV-OC43 and HCoV-229E were used as culture stimuli. Control cultures received a CEFX viral epitope pool as the positive control, an HIV-1 Nef peptide pool as the negative control, or no peptide. The spike-specific CD4+ TCR repertoire was compared before and after mRNA vaccination in ten to eleven COVID-19 convalescent patients and a handful of infection-naive healthy vaccine recipients. Results and caveats for the whole study, not just this receptor: Relatively few convalescent patients were included in the study, and early timepoints after natural infection were not analyzed. Among convalescent patients, a median about 86% of the SARS-CoV-2-reactive clones seen after vaccination appeared only after vaccination, which suggests priming specific to the vaccine. An increase in the median number of SARS-CoV-2-reactive clonotypes from around 20 after infection to approximately 41 after vaccination was observed, but the change was not found to be significant. Of the vaccine-specific clones found in convalescent patients, nearly all (304 of 307) were mono-reactive for SARS-CoV-2 spike instead of being cross-reactive with common cold coronaviruses.

Explained via the paper, the treatment or condition label denotes: approximately 9-day PBMC culture with coronavirus spike peptide pools or control peptides (ViraFEST assay). The study used the ViraFEST assay, which expanded antigen-specific T cells with peptide pools and then identified expanded clonotypes by TCR sequencing. Negative nucleocapsid antibody tests before and after vaccination confirmed that the healthy vaccine recipients had no prior SARS-CoV-2 infection. Each well held about 1.8 million PBMCs cultured with approximately 9.1 ug/ml peptide pools in IMDM containing roughly 4.7% human AB serum and roughly 9 IU/ml IL-2. On days 3 and 7, half of the culture medium was replaced with fresh IL-2-containing medium. After 10 days of culture, CD4+ T cells were isolated by negative selection using the EasySep CD4+ T cell isolation kit. Ficoll-Paque Plus gradient centrifugation was used to isolate PBMCs from whole blood, and the isolated PBMCs were then either used fresh or cryopreserved at -140C. Triplicate wells were generally used for each culture condition.

Comments on this clonotype: Its antigen is still unknown. Nothing much larger sits one base from this clone, and base qualities are not available.

Libraries came from PCR. TCR sequencing of DNA from cultured CD4+ T cells used the Oncomine TCR Beta short-read assay at the Johns Hopkins FTIC core. The QIAamp micro DNA kit was used to extract genomic DNA from the cultured CD4+ T cells. Oncomine TCR Beta libraries from cultured CD4+ T cells were pooled using unique dual indexes and sequenced on an Illumina iSeq 100. The published analysis was carried out like this. Non-productive sequences were filtered out, and CDR3s that did not start with C, did not end with F or W, or were shorter than 7 amino acids were discarded. The MANAFEST web application identified antigen-specific clonotypes by comparing peptide-stimulated wells against reference wells and other culture wells. An FDR below 0.05, an odds ratio above 5, and a productive frequency above 0.1% in at least two of three replicate wells were required for clones to be considered positive. Clonotypes that were significantly expanded in both SARS-CoV-2 spike wells and at least one common cold coronavirus spike condition were defined as cross-reactive. Using R version 3.6.1, CDR3 homology was evaluated through Levenshtein distances (stringdist) along with unrooted phylogenetic trees (ape). TCRdb reran the public reads through fastp at Q25 and MiXCR, keeping productive beta chains. Here each entry gathers all rows of one CDR3 protein and keeps the most common genes and DNA. The V and J calls were not made by the authors but by TCRdb's processing. This sample has 25,000 to 30,000 distinct CDR3 sequences in its table, and 40% to 55% of those were observed once. Of the sample, about 28% is held by the ten largest clones.

The CDR3 sequence holds 18 residues, the cysteine and phenylalanine included. The CDR3 DNA has 54 bases and is translated from base 1. Trimming takes 3 bases off V and 0 bases off J; junction bases not matched to a gene: 8. For CDR1 and CDR2, the germline V gene lists LGHNT and FRNRAP. The chain joins TRBV12-5 to TRBJ2-7, with 13 bases matching TRBD2. Here the sequenced sample was CD4+ T cells from blood, cultured in vitro, taken before SARS-CoV-2 vaccination. The sequence came from a human donor who received a COVID-19 vaccine. The DNA is TGTGCTAGTGGTTTCCGGGCCTGGACTAGCGGGGGCTCCTACGAGCAGTACTTC. Its product reads: CASGFRAWTSGGSYEQYF.